The entry below gives a single T cell receptor (beta chain) sequence along with its context. Its specificity is not known. This sample is drawn from a study of CD4+ T cells in melanoma. The assay was immunoSEQ multiplex PCR, and TCRdb's table has in-frame clones only and misses some. The profile shows around 7,000 clones, approximately 69% of them singletons. Study conclusions and caveats: Reportedly, melanoma neoantigen-specific CD4+ T cells showed varied differentiation states. A reported correlation linked neoantigen-specific CD4+ T cells to CD8+, macrophage and B cell function.

CDR1 and CDR2 (germline): SGDLS, YYNGEE. Trimming stripped 3 bases from V and 9 bases from J, with 13 bases between. The CDR3 loop spans 13 amino acids. This clonotype originated in a human donor with melanoma. Sequencing was carried out using cells from a culture (not recorded whether cultured in vitro). The gene calls are TRBV9 and TRBJ2-1; D possibly corresponds to TRBD2 (6 bases). CDR3 region: CASSGGVFLEQFF. The CDR3, as DNA: TGTGCCAGCAGCGGCGGGGTGTTCCTTGAGCAGTTCTTC.